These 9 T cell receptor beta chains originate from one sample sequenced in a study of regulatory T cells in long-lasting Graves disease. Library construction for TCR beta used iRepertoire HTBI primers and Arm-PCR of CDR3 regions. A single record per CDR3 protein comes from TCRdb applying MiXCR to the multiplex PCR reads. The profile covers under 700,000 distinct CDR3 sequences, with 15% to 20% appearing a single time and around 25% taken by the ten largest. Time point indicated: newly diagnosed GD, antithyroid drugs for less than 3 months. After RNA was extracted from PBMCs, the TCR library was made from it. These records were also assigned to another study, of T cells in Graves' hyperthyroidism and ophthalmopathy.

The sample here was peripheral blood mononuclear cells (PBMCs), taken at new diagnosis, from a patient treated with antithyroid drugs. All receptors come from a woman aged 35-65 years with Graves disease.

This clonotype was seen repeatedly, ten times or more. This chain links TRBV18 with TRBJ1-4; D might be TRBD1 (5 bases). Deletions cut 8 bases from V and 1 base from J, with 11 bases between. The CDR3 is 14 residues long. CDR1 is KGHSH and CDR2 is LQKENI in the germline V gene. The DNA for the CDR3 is TGTGCCAGCAGTCCTCAGGGAACTAATGAAAAACTGTTTTTT. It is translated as CASSPQGTNEKLFF. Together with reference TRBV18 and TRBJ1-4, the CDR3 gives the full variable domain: NAGVMQNPRHLVRRRGQEARLRCSPMKGHSHVYWYRQLPEEGLKFMVYLQKENIIDESGMPKERFSAEFPKEGPSILRIQQVVRGDSAAYFCASSPQGTNEKLFFGSGTQLSVL.

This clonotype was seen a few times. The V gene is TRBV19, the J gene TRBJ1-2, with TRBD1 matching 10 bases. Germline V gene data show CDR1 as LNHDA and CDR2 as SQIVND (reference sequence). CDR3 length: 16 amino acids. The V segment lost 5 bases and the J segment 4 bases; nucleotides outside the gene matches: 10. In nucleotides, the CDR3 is TGTGCCAGTAGTCTCCCCCGCGGGACAGGGGTCTATGGCTACACCTTC. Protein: CASSLPRGTGVYGYTF.

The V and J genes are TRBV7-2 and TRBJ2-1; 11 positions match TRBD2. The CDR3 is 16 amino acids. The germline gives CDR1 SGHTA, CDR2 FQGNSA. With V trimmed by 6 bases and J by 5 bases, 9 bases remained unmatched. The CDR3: CASRLPGLAENNEQFF. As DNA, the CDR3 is TGTGCCAGCAGACTGCCGGGACTAGCGGAAAACAATGAGCAGTTCTTC.

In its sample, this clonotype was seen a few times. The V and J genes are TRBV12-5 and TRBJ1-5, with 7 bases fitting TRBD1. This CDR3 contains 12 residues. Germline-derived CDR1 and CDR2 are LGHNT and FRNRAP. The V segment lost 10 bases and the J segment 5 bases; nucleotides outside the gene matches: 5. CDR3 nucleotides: TGTGCTACAGGGGGAGAGGATCAGCCCCAGCATTTT. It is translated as CATGGEDQPQHF.

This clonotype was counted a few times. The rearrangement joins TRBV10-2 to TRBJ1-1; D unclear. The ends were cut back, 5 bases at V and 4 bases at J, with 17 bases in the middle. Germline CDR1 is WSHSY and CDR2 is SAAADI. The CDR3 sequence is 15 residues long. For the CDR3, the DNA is TGCGCCAGCAGTTCCCCCTCCCTGGGTCCCACTGAAGCTTTCTTT. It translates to CASSSPSLGPTEAFF.

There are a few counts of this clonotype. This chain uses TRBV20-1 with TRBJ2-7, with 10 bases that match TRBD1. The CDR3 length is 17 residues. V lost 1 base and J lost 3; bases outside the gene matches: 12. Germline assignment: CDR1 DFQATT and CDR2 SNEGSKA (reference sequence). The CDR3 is CSARAREWGTGDYEQYF. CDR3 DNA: TGCAGTGCTAGAGCCCGGGAATGGGGGACAGGGGACTACGAGCAGTACTTC.

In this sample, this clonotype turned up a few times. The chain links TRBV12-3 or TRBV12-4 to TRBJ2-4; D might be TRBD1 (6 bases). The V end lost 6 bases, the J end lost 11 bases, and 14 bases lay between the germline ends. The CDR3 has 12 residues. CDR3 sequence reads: CASSATGPLQYF. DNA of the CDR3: TGTGCCAGCAGCGCCACAGGGCCTCTTCAGTACTTC.

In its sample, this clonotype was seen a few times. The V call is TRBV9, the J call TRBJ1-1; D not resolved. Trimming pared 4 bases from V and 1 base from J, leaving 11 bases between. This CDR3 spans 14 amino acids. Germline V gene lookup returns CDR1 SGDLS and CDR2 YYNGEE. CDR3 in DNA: TGTGCCAGCAGCTCACCAGGTTCGAACACTGAAGCTTTCTTT. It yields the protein CASSSPGSNTEAFF.

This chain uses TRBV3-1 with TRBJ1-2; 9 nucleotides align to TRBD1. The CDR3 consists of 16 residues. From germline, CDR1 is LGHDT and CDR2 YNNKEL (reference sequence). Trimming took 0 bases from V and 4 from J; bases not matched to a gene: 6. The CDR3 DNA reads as TGTGCCAGCAGCCAAGAAGCCCGGACAGGGGTCTATGGCTACACCTTC. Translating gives CASSQEARTGVYGYTF.